A single TCR beta chain is shown here with its context. V lost 3 bases and J lost 5, with 2 bases in between. The germline V gene encodes CDR1 DFQATT and CDR2 SNEGSKA (reference sequence). The CDR3 length is 9 residues. These data belong to a study of T-cell reconstitution after alpha-beta-depleted transplantation in children. Unique molecular identifiers were used in preparing the TCRbeta library. MiXCR, applied by TCRdb to the PCR reads, yields one record per CDR3 protein. The repertoire holds a few hundred thousand distinct CDR3 sequences, with about 11% as singletons. The sample in question was PBMCs from the stem cell graft donor, obtained from the stem cell graft. This TCR came from a human donor who donated a stem cell graft to a child with acute myeloid leukemia. The chain recombines TRBV20-1 with TRBJ2-7; the D is unclear. CDR3 amino acids: CSARDEQYF. CDR3 nucleotides: TGCAGTGCTAGGGACGAGCAGTACTTC.